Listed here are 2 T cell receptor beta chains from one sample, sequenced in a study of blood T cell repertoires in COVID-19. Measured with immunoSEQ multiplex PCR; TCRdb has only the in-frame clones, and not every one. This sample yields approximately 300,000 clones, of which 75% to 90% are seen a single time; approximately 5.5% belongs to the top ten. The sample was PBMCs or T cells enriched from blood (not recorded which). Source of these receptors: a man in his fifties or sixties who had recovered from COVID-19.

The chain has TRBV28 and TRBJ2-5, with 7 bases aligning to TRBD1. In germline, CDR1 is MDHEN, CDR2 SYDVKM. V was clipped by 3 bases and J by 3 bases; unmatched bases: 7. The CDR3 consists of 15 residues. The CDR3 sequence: CASSFDRDREETQYF. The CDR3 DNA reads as TGTGCCAGCAGTTTTGACAGGGACCGTGAAGAGACCCAGTACTTC. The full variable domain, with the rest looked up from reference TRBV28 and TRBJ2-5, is DVKVTQSSRYLVKRTGEKVFLECVQDMDHENMFWYRQDPGLGLRLIYFSYDVKMKEKGDIPEGYSVSREKKERFSLILESASTNQTSMYLCASSFDRDREETQYFGPGTRLLVL.

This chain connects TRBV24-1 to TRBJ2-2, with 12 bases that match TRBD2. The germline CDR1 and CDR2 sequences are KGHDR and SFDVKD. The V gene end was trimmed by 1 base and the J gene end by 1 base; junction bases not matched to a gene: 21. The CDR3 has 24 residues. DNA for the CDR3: TGTGCCACCAGTGATTTAGGGGCCCGACTAGCGGGGGCCAACTTAATTTTGAACACCGGGGAGCTGTTTTTT. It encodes CATSDLGARLAGANLILNTGELFF.